The rows below give T cell receptor beta chains drawn from one sample of a study of shared clonotypes between healthy human individuals. TCRdb's table, derived via immunoSEQ multiplex PCR, lists solely in-frame clones and lacks some. The sample yields about 2.4 million clones, 93% seen once. Material: naive CD4+ T cells from PBMCs. Receptors were obtained from a man aged 18-30 years in good health. Some clones in this sample may be carry-over from other donors' samples. CDR3s include the opening cysteine and the closing phenylalanine or tryptophan. The D gene is left open where the match is weak. Size values are once, few and many counts, or a class for expanded clones, and some rows have none.

V gene	clone size	D gene	J gene	CDR3 protein	CDR3 DNA
TRBV27	NA	TRBD1	TRBJ1-1	CASSTDRANTEAFF	TGTGCCAGCAGTACGGACAGGGCGAACACTGAAGCTTTCTTT
TRBV19	NA	NA	TRBJ2-7	CASSIVRGNEQYF	TGTGCCAGTAGTATTGTCAGGGGAAACGAGCAGTACTTC
TRBV28	once	TRBD2	TRBJ2-7	CASSSRGGDLYEQYF	TGTGCCAGCAGTTCGCGGGGGGGAGACCTCTACGAGCAGTACTTC
TRBV4-2	NA	TRBD2	TRBJ2-3	CASSPAGGRATDTQYF	TGTGCCAGCAGCCCTGCTGGCGGGAGGGCTACAGATACGCAGTATTTT
TRBV28	NA	NA	TRBJ2-7	CASSGSIRGTYEQYF	TGTGCCAGCAGTGGAAGTATCCGGGGAACCTACGAGCAGTACTTC
TRBV7-9	NA	TRBD1	TRBJ1-2	CASSLAGTGGEGYTF	TGTGCCAGCAGCTTAGCGGGGACAGGGGGCGAGGGCTACACCTTC
TRBV6-1	once	NA	TRBJ2-5	CASTKRDNQETQYF	TGTGCCAGCACCAAACGGGACAACCAAGAGACCCAGTACTTC
TRBV5-8	NA	NA	TRBJ2-7	CASSLRGSSVYEQYF	TGTGCCAGCAGCTTGAGGGGTTCTTCGGTTTACGAGCAGTACTTC
TRBV6-6	once	TRBD1	TRBJ1-5	CASSTTGRNQPQHF	TGTGCCAGCAGTACGACAGGGAGGAATCAGCCCCAGCATTTT
TRBV4-3	NA	NA	TRBJ1-1	CASSQGQTMNTEAFF	TGCGCCAGCAGCCAAGGACAGACAATGAACACTGAAGCTTTCTTT
TRBV6-5	NA	NA	TRBJ2-7	CASSYSRNSVQYF	TGTGCCAGCAGTTACTCGAGGAACTCTGTGCAGTACTTC
TRBV19	NA	TRBD1	TRBJ1-2	CASKRQGTGYGYTF	TGTGCCAGTAAGCGACAGGGCACCGGGTATGGCTACACCTTC
TRBV5-4	NA	NA	TRBJ1-3	CASTGGGPTSSSGNTIYF	TGTGCCAGCACCGGGGGGGGGCCGACCTCAAGCTCTGGAAACACCATATATTTT
TRBV6-1	once	TRBD2	TRBJ2-7	CASSRGGSSYEQYF	TGTGCCAGCAGCCGCGGGGGGAGCTCCTACGAGCAGTACTTC
TRBV7-2	NA	TRBD2	TRBJ2-3	CASSLAAGGGTDTQYF	TGTGCCAGCAGCTTAGCAGCGGGAGGAGGCACAGATACGCAGTATTTT
TRBV7-8	NA	TRBD1	TRBJ1-5	CASSLALNRGVTSNQPQHF	TGTGCCAGCAGCTTAGCTTTAAACAGGGGGGTGACGAGCAATCAGCCCCAGCATTTT
TRBV13	NA	NA	TRBJ1-1	CASSLGAEAFF	TGTGCCAGCAGCTTAGGGGCTGAAGCTTTCTTT
TRBV4-2	NA	NA	TRBJ1-2	CASGGGRGSSSSNYGYTF	TGTGCCAGCGGTGGCGGAAGAGGCTCCTCATCATCTAACTATGGCTACACCTTC
TRBV29-1	NA	TRBD1	TRBJ1-4	CSVSKWTGNEKLFF	TGCAGCGTTTCAAAATGGACAGGGAATGAAAAACTGTTTTTT
TRBV5-4	NA	TRBD2	TRBJ2-7	CASSLAWASGSHEQYF	TGTGCCAGCAGCTTGGCCTGGGCTAGCGGGAGCCACGAGCAGTACTTC
TRBV9	NA	TRBD2	TRBJ2-5	CAWAGGRETQYF	TGTGCCTGGGCGGGGGGGCGAGAGACCCAGTACTTC
TRBV7-9	NA	NA	TRBJ2-3	CASSLSLRSTDTQYF	TGTGCCAGCAGCTTAAGCTTGAGGAGCACAGATACGCAGTATTTT
TRBV6-1	NA	NA	TRBJ2-2	CASSENWGNPGELFF	TGTGCCAGCAGTGAAAACTGGGGGAACCCCGGGGAGCTGTTTTTT
TRBV29-1	NA	NA	TRBJ2-7	CSAVQGGPSSYEQYF	TGCAGCGCGGTCCAGGGGGGCCCGAGCTCCTACGAGCAGTACTTC
TRBV5-4	once	TRBD2	TRBJ2-1	CASSPGVAGGFEQFF	TGTGCCAGCAGCCCCGGGGTAGCGGGAGGGTTTGAGCAGTTCTTC
TRBV7-3	NA	NA	TRBJ2-1	CASSSPRGTAGDNEQFF	TGTGCCAGCAGCTCCCCAAGGGGTACGGCCGGCGACAATGAGCAGTTCTTC
TRBV5-4	NA	TRBD2	TRBJ2-3	CASSSTSGGLTDTQYF	TGTGCCAGCAGCTCGACTAGCGGGGGTCTCACAGATACGCAGTATTTT
TRBV28	NA	NA	TRBJ1-1	CASSWGQRRNTEAFF	TGTGCCAGCAGTTGGGGACAACGCCGGAACACTGAAGCTTTCTTT
TRBV6-6	few	TRBD1	TRBJ1-2	CASSQTGNYGYTF	TGTGCCAGCAGTCAGACAGGGAACTATGGCTACACCTTC
TRBV28	NA	TRBD1	TRBJ1-2	CATGTGANYGYTF	TGTGCCACGGGGACAGGGGCTAACTATGGCTACACCTTC
TRBV7-9	NA	NA	TRBJ2-3	CASSQSSGGDSTDTQYF	TGTGCCAGCAGCCAATCCTCCGGAGGGGACAGCACAGATACGCAGTATTTT
TRBV11-2	NA	TRBD2	TRBJ2-2	CASSQPRALAGAPGELFF	TGTGCCAGCAGCCAACCCCGGGCGCTAGCGGGAGCCCCCGGGGAGCTGTTTTTT
TRBV18	once	NA	TRBJ2-3	CASSDVSTDTQYF	TGTGCCAGCTCAGACGTGAGCACAGATACGCAGTATTTT
TRBV4-1	NA	TRBD1	TRBJ1-6	CASSQIPRDSYSPLHF	TGCGCCAGCAGCCAAATTCCTCGGGACAGCTATTCACCCCTCCACTTT
TRBV19	NA	NA	TRBJ1-2	CASSIVLRLAGANYGYTF	TGTGCCAGTAGTATAGTCCTACGCCTCGCCGGAGCTAACTATGGCTACACCTTC
TRBV28	NA	NA	TRBJ2-3	CASSFRSSTDTQYF	TGTGCCAGCAGTTTCCGCTCTAGCACAGATACGCAGTATTTT
TRBV29-1	NA	NA	TRBJ1-2	CSGNLGLGYGYTF	TGCAGCGGGAACTTAGGGTTGGGCTATGGCTACACCTTC
TRBV5-6	NA	NA	TRBJ2-1	CASSLVPPNEQFF	TGTGCCAGCAGCTTGGTTCCCCCCAATGAGCAGTTCTTC
TRBV30	NA	NA	TRBJ2-2	CAWSVGAGELFF	TGTGCCTGGAGTGTAGGGGCCGGGGAGCTGTTTTTT
TRBV11-2	NA	NA	TRBJ2-7	CASSPGQIAYEQYF	TGTGCCAGCAGCCCAGGACAGATCGCCTACGAGCAGTACTTC
TRBV5-5	NA	NA	TRBJ2-5	CASSSGVRSETQYF	TGTGCCAGCAGCTCCGGGGTCCGGTCAGAGACCCAGTACTTC
TRBV19	NA	NA	TRBJ1-5	CASSRGTSNQPQHF	TGTGCCAGTAGTCGGGGCACTAGCAATCAGCCCCAGCATTTT
TRBV29-1	NA	NA	TRBJ2-5	CSVDPDRPQETQYF	TGCAGCGTTGACCCAGACAGGCCACAAGAGACCCAGTACTTC
TRBV5-6	NA	TRBD1	TRBJ2-5	CASSLRQGMPQETQYF	TGTGCCAGCAGCTTAAGACAGGGAATGCCCCAAGAGACCCAGTACTTC
TRBV7-6	NA	NA	TRBJ2-7	CASSFSGSSYEQYF	TGTGCCAGCAGCTTCTCAGGATCTTCCTACGAGCAGTACTTC
TRBV5-1	NA	NA	TRBJ2-7	CASSPSDTYEQYF	TGCGCCAGCAGCCCTAGCGATACCTACGAGCAGTACTTC
TRBV28	NA	TRBD1	TRBJ1-4	CASSSTRQGGTGEKLFF	TGTGCCAGCAGTTCAACTCGACAGGGGGGGACAGGAGAAAAACTGTTTTTT
TRBV2	NA	NA	TRBJ2-7	CASSIRGYEQYF	TGTGCCAGCAGTATTCGGGGGTACGAGCAGTACTTC
TRBV5-1	NA	TRBD2	TRBJ2-1	CASSRGAGERSYNEQFF	TGCGCCAGCAGCCGAGGGGCGGGAGAAAGGTCCTACAATGAGCAGTTCTTC
TRBV4-1	once	TRBD1	TRBJ1-2	CASSRAPGPQGDGYTF	TGCGCCAGCAGCCGGGCCCCAGGGCCTCAGGGGGATGGCTACACCTTC
TRBV4-2	NA	NA	TRBJ2-1	CASSHPGGASIDNEQFF	TGTGCCAGCAGCCATCCCGGGGGCGCTAGCATAGACAATGAGCAGTTCTTC
TRBV4-3	NA	NA	TRBJ1-6	CASSQGYPSYNSPLHF	TGCGCCAGCAGCCAAGGGTATCCCTCCTATAATTCACCCCTCCACTTT
TRBV28	NA	TRBD1	TRBJ1-1	CASSATRDRAEAFF	TGTGCCAGCAGTGCCACAAGGGACAGGGCTGAAGCTTTCTTT
TRBV2	NA	NA	TRBJ1-5	CASSVARGSNQPQHF	TGTGCCAGCAGTGTGGCCAGGGGTAGCAATCAGCCCCAGCATTTT
TRBV6-5	NA	NA	TRBJ2-7	CASMGGRYEQYF	TGTGCCAGCATGGGGGGACGCTACGAGCAGTACTTC
TRBV19	once	TRBD1	TRBJ1-2	CASRTGTGRGYTF	TGTGCCAGTAGAACCGGGACAGGGAGGGGCTACACCTTC
TRBV4-3	NA	TRBD2	TRBJ2-1	CASSQERRAGGGNEQFF	TGCGCCAGCAGCCAAGAAAGGAGAGCGGGAGGAGGCAATGAGCAGTTCTTC
TRBV25-1	NA	NA	TRBJ2-7	CASRAPDGAVGAYEQYF	TGTGCCAGCAGAGCACCGGATGGGGCGGTGGGCGCCTACGAGCAGTACTTC
TRBV11-2	NA	TRBD1	TRBJ2-7	CASSIQDRGVDEQYF	TGTGCCAGCAGCATACAGGACAGGGGCGTGGACGAGCAGTACTTC